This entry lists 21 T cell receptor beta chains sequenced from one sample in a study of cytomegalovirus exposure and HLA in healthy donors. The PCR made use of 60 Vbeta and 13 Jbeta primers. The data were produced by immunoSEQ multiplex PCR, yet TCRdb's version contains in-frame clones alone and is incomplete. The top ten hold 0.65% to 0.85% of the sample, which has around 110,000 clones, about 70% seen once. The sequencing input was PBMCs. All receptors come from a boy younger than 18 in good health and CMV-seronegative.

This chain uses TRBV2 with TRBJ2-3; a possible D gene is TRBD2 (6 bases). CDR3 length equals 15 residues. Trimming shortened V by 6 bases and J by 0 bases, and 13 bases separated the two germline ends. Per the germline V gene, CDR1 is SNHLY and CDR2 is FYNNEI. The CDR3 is CASRGWGVSTDTQYF. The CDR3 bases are TGTGCCAGCAGGGGGTGGGGGGTGAGCACAGATACGCAGTATTTT.

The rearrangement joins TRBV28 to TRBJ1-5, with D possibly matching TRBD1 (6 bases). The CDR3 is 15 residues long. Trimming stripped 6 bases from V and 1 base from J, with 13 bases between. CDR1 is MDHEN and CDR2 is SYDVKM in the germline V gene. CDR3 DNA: TGTGCCAGCAGATTAACAGGGAACAGCAATCAGCCCCAGCATTTT. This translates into CASRLTGNSNQPQHF.

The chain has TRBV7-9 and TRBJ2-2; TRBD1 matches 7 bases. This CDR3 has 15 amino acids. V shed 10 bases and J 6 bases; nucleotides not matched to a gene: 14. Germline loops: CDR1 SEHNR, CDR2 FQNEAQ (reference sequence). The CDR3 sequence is CAILSTGLFPGELFF. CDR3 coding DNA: TGTGCCATCCTATCGACAGGGCTATTTCCCGGGGAGCTGTTTTTT.

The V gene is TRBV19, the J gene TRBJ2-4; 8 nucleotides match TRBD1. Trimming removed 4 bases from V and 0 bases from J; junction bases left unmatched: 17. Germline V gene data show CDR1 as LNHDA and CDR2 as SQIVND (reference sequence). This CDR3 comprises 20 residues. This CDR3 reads CASSSTGTGGGNLAKNIQYF. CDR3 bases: TGTGCCAGTAGTAGTACCGGGACAGGTGGAGGGAATCTAGCCAAAAACATTCAGTACTTC.

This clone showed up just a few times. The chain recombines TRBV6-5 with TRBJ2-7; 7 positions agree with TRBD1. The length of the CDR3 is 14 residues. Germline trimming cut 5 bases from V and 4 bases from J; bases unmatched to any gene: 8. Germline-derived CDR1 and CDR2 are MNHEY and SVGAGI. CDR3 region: CASSPQTGAYEQYF. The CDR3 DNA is TGTGCCAGCAGTCCACAAACAGGGGCATACGAGCAGTACTTC.

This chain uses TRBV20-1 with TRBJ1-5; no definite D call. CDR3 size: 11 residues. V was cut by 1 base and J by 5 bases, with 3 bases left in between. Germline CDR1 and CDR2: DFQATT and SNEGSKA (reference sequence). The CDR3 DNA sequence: TGCAGTGCTAGAGCATATCAGCCCCAGCATTTT. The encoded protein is CSARAYQPQHF.

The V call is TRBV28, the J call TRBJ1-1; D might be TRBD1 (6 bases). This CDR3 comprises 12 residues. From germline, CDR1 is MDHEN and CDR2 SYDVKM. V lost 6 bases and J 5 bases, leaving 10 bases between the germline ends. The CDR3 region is CASRGAKTEAFF. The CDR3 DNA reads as TGTGCCAGCAGGGGGGCGAAAACTGAAGCTTTCTTT. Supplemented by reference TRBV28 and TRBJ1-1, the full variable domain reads DVKVTQSSRYLVKRTGEKVFLECVQDMDHENMFWYRQDPGLGLRLIYFSYDVKMKEKGDIPEGYSVSREKKERFSLILESASTNQTSMYLCASRGAKTEAFFGQGTRLTVV.

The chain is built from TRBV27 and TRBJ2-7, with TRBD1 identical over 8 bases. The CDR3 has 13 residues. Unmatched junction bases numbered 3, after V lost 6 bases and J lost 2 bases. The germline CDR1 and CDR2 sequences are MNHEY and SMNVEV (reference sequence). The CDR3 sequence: CASSKDRAYEQYF. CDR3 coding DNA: TGTGCCAGCAGCAAGGACAGGGCCTACGAGCAGTACTTC.

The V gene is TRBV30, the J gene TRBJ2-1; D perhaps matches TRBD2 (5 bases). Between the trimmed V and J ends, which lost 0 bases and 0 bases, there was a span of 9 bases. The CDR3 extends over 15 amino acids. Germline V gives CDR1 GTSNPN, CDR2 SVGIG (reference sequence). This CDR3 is CAWSVFAGSYNEQFF. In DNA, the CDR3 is TGTGCCTGGAGTGTATTCGCGGGCTCCTACAATGAGCAGTTCTTC.

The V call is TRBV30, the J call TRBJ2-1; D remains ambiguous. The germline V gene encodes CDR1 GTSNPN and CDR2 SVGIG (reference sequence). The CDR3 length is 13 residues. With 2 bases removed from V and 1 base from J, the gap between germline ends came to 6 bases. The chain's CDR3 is CAWSRRSYNEQFF. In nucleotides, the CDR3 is TGTGCCTGGAGTAGGCGGTCCTACAATGAGCAGTTCTTC.

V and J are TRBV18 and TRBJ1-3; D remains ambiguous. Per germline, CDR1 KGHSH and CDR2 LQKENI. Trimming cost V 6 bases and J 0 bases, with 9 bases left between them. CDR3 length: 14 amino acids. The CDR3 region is CASSPNYSGNTIYF. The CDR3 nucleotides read TGTGCCAGCTCGCCGAACTACTCTGGAAACACCATATATTTT.

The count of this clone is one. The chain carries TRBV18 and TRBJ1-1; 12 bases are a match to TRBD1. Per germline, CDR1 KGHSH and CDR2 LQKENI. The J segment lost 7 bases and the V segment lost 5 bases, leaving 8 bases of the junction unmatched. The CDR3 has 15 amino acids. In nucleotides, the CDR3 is TGTGCCAGCTCAGCGGGACAGGGGGCGATGTTTGAAGCTTTCTTT. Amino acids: CASSAGQGAMFEAFF.

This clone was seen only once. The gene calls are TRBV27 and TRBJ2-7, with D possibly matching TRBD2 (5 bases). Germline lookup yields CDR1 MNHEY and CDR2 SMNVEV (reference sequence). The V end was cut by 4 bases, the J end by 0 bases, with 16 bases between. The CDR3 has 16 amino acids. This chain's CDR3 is CASSWGPGGASYEQYF. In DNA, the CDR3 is TGTGCCAGCAGTTGGGGTCCAGGAGGTGCCTCCTACGAGCAGTACTTC.

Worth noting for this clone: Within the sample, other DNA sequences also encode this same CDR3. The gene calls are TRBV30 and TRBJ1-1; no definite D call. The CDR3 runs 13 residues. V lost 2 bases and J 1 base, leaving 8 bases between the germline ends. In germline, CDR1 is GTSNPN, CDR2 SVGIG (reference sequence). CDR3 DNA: TGTGCCTGGAGTTCCTCAGGGAACACTGAAGCTTTCTTT. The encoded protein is CAWSSSGNTEAFF.

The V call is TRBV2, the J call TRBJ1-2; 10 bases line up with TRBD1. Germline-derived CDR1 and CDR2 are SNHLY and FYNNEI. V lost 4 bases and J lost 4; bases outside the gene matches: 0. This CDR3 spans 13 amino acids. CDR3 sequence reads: CASSGDRGYGYTF. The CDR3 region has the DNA TGTGCCAGCAGTGGGGACAGGGGCTATGGCTACACCTTC.

CDR3 in DNA: TGCAGCGTCATAACAACTAGCGATAAGGGTGCTGAGCAGTTCTTC. Its translation: CSVITTSDKGAEQFF. The gene calls are TRBV29-1 and TRBJ2-1; TRBD2 aligns across 7 bases. The CDR3 contains 15 residues. V trimming: 6 bases; J trimming: 9 bases; junction bases outside the gene matches: 17. Germline CDR1 SQVTM, CDR2 ANQGSEA.

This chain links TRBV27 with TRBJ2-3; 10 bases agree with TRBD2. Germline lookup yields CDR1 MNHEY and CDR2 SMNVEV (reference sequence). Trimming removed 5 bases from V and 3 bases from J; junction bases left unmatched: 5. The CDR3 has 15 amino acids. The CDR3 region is CASSPSGRVTDTQYF. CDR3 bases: TGTGCCAGCAGTCCCAGCGGGAGGGTTACAGATACGCAGTATTTT.

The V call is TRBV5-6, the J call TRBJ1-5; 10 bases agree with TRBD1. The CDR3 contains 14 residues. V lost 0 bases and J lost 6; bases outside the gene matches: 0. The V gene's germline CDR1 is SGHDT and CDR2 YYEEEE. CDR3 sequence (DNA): TGTGCCAGCAGCTTGGGGGACAGGGGTCAGCCCCAGCATTTT. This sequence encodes CASSLGDRGQPQHF.

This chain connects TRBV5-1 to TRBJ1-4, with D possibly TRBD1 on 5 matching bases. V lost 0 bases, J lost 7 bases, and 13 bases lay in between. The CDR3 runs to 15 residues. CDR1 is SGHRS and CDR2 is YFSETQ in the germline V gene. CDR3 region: CASSLGGQGGEKLFF. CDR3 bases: TGCGCCAGCAGCTTGGGTGGGCAGGGAGGTGAAAAACTGTTTTTT.

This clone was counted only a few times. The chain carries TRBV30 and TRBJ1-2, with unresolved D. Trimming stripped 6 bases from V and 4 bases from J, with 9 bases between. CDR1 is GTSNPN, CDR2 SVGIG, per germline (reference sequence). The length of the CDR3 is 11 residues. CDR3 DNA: TGTGCCTGCCCTTACACCTATGGCTACACCTTC. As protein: CACPYTYGYTF.

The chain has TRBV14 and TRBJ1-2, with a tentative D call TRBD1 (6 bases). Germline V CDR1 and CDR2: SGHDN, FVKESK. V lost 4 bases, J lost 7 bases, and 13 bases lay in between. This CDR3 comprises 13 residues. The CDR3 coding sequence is TGTGCCAGCAGCCTGCCCGGGACATTTGGCTACACCTTC. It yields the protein CASSLPGTFGYTF.